This T cell receptor beta chain was captured in a study of blood T cells in healthy people across ages. Overall study results and limits: Among long-lived donors, naive CD4+ cells were more numerous and diversity higher than in aged donors.

This clonotype was seen at least ten times. As yet, its antigen is unknown. It was with a sample-barcoded 5' primer and a J-beta primer mix that a second PCR of roughly 7 to 12 cycles was run. TCRdb analysed the 5' RACE reads with MiXCR anew, one entry per CDR3 protein. The sample consists of some 1.5 million distinct CDR3 sequences, approximately 30% of them appearing once. V was pared by 5 bases and J by 5 bases, with 4 bases of the junction left unmatched. The CDR3 is 13 residues long. Germline V gene sequence: CDR1 MNHNY, CDR2 SVGAGI (reference sequence). This receptor was obtained from a woman aged 25 to 39 in good health. Sequences were obtained from blood. This chain connects TRBV6-6 to TRBJ2-7, with 9 positions matching TRBD1. CDR3 bases: TGTGCCAGCAGTCGACAGGGGGACCACGAGCAGTACTTC. Translating gives CASSRQGDHEQYF.